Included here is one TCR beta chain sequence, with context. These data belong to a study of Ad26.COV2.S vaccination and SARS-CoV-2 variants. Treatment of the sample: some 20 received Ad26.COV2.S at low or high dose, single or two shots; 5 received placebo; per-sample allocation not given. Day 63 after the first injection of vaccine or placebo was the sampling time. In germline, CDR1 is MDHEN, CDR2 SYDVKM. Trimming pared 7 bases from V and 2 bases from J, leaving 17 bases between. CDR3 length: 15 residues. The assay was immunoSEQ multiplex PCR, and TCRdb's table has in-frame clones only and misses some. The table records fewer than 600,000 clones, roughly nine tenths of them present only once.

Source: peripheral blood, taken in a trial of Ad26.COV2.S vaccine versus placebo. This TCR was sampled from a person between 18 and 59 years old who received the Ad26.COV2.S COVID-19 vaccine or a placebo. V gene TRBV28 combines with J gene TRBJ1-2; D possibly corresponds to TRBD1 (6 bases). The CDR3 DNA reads TGTGCCAGCACCGAGGGGGGGGGACTAAACTATGGCTACACCTTC. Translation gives CASTEGGGLNYGYTF.